The TCR beta chain under discussion was sequenced for a study of blood T cell repertoires in COVID-19. Overall study: There were acute and convalescent COVID-19 samples, and they came from the United States, Italy and Spain. In each case, the material was cDNA or gDNA derived from T cells, B-cell-depleted T cells, or PBMCs.

Original handling: Quantification of nucleated cells was approximated via reference gene primer amplification. Data came from immunoSEQ multiplex PCR; TCRdb stores just in-frame clones and leaves some out. The V and J calls and clone size were taken over from that table, and D and trimming were inferred from the DNA. The sample yields 150,000 to 200,000 clones, about nine tenths seen once. The CDR3 loop spans 16 amino acids. The J segment lost 4 bases and the V segment lost 6 bases, leaving 11 bases of the junction unmatched. Looked up from germline, CDR1 is SGHRS and CDR2 is YFSETQ. This receptor was identified in a man between 60 and 70 years old with active or convalescent COVID-19. The V and J genes are TRBV5-1 and TRBJ2-1, with 9 positions matching TRBD2. Sequenced material: peripheral blood. CDR3 nucleotide sequence: TGCGCCAGCACCACTGCAAGCGGGGGGCCTTACAATGAGCAGTTCTTC. Translated, it gives CASTTASGGPYNEQFF.